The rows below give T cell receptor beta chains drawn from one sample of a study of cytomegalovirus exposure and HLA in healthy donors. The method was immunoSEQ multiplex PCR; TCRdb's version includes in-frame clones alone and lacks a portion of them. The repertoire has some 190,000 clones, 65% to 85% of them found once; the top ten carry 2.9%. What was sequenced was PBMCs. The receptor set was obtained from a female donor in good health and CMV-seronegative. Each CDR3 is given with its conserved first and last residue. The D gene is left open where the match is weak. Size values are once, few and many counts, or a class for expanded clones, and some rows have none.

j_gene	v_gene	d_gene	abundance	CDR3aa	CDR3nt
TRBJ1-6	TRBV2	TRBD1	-	CASSPVTGESPLHF	TGTGCCAGCAGCCCCGTGACAGGGGAATCACCCCTCCACTTT
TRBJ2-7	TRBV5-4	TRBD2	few	CASSLRREGLYEQYF	TGTGCCAGCAGCTTGCGGCGGGAGGGCCTCTACGAGCAGTACTTC
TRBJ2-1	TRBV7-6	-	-	CASSSEPGYNEQFF	TGTGCCAGCAGCTCAGAGCCCGGGTACAATGAGCAGTTCTTC
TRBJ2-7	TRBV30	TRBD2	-	CAWSSGGTYEQYF	TGTGCCTGGAGTTCGGGGGGGACCTACGAGCAGTACTTC
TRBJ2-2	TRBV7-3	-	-	CSSSLTTGLTTGELFF	TGTTCCAGCAGCTTAACCACAGGCCTAACCACCGGGGAGCTGTTTTTT
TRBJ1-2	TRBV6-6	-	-	CASSYSGGDGYTF	TGTGCCAGCAGTTACTCGGGGGGAGATGGCTACACCTTC
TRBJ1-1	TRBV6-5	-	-	CASSPPTPNTEAFF	TGTGCCAGCAGTCCTCCGACACCGAACACTGAAGCTTTCTTT
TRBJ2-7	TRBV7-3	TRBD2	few	CASSPGLAGDEQYF	TGTGCCAGCAGCCCCGGACTAGCGGGAGATGAGCAGTACTTC
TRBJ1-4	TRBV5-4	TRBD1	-	CASSLGGGAGGLDEKLFF	TGTGCCAGCAGCTTGGGGGGTGGGGCAGGGGGCTTGGATGAAAAACTGTTTTTT
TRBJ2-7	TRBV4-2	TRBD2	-	CASSSRTSGSYEQYF	TGTGCCAGCAGCTCCCGGACTAGCGGGAGTTACGAGCAGTACTTC
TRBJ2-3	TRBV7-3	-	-	CASSLSGDDTQYF	TGTGCCAGCAGCTTATCGGGAGACGATACGCAGTATTTT
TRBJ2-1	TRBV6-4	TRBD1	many	CASSGGTGGNEQFF	TGTGCCAGCAGCGGAGGGACAGGGGGGAATGAGCAGTTCTTC
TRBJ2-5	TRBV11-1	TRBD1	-	CASSKGDRGQETQYF	TGTGCCAGCAGCAAGGGGGACAGGGGCCAAGAGACCCAGTACTTC
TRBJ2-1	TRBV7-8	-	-	CASSFRGIPYNEQFF	TGTGCCAGCAGCTTCCGAGGGATACCCTACAATGAGCAGTTCTTC
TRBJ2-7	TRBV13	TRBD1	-	CASSLTLSGGAYEQYF	TGTGCCAGCAGCTTGACCCTTTCAGGGGGAGCCTACGAGCAGTACTTC
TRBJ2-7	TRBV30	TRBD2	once	CAWTPAGVPYF	TGTGCCTGGACCCCAGCGGGAGTCCCGTACTTC
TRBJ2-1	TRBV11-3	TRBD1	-	CASSARQGSYNEQFF	TGTGCCAGCAGCGCCCGACAGGGTTCCTACAATGAGCAGTTCTTC
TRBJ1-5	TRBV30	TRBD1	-	CAWRWYGGGSNQPQHF	TGTGCCTGGAGATGGTACGGAGGGGGCTCCAATCAGCCCCAGCATTTT
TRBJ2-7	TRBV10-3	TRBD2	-	CAIRPSGAYEQYF	TGTGCAATCAGACCTAGCGGGGCCTACGAGCAGTACTTC
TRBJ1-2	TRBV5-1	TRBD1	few	CASSLKDQGARGYTF	TGCGCCAGCAGCTTGAAGGACCAGGGGGCGCGAGGCTACACCTTC
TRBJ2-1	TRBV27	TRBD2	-	CASSPIRTSGSNNEQFF	TGTGCCAGCAGTCCAATACGGACTAGCGGGAGCAACAATGAGCAGTTCTTC
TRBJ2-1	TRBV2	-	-	CASSSGVIYNEQFF	TGTGCCAGCAGCTCAGGGGTTATTTACAATGAGCAGTTCTTC
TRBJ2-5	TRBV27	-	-	CASSLWFSGPPRETQYF	TGTGCCAGCAGTTTGTGGTTTTCCGGTCCCCCCCGAGAGACCCAGTACTTC
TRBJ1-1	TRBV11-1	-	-	CASSSYRAMNTEAFF	TGTGCCAGCAGCTCCTACAGGGCCATGAACACTGAAGCTTTCTTT
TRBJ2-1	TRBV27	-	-	CASGYMGGSYNEQFF	TGTGCCAGCGGATACATGGGCGGGTCCTACAATGAGCAGTTCTTC
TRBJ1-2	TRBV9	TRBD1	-	CASKPTGGYGYTF	TGTGCCAGCAAGCCGACAGGGGGCTATGGCTACACCTTC
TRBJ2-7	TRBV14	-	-	CASSQGVRSYEQYF	TGTGCCAGCAGCCAAGGTGTCAGGTCCTACGAGCAGTACTTC
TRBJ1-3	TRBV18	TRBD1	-	CASSLYRGHTIYF	TGTGCCAGCTCACTCTACAGGGGGCACACCATATATTTT
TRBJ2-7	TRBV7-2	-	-	CASSLASSSYEQYF	TGTGCCAGCAGCTTAGCTAGCAGTTCCTACGAGCAGTACTTC
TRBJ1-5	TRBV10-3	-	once	CAISEVGRGDRKPQHF	TGTGCCATCAGTGAGGTGGGCAGGGGTGATAGGAAGCCCCAGCATTTT
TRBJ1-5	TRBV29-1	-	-	CSVVRPVREDPEGNQPQHF	TGCAGCGTTGTAAGGCCTGTGAGGGAGGATCCCGAGGGCAATCAGCCCCAGCATTTT